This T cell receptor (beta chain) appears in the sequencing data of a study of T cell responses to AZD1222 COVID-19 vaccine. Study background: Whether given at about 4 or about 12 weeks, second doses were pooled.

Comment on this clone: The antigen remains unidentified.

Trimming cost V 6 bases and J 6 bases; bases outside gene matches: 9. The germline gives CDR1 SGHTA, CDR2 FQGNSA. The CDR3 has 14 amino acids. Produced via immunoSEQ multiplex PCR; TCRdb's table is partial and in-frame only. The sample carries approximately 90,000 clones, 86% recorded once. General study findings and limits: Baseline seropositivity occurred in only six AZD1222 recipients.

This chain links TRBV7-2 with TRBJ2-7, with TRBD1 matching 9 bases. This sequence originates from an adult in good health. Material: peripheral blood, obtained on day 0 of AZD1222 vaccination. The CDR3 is CASSSLDRGGEQYF. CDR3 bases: TGTGCCAGCAGTTCTCTTGACAGGGGGGGCGAGCAGTACTTC.